This TCR beta chain was captured in a study of regulatory T cells. The study's findings and limits: In CD3G-deficient patients, conventional CD4+ T cells were enriched for hydrophobic CDR3 residues at positions 6 and 7.

As regards this clone: Its antigen is unidentified. This may be a read error, as it is one base from a much larger clone.

Primers: 52 TRBV forward and 13 TRBJ reverse. The protocol was immunoSEQ multiplex PCR, while the TCRdb copy is restricted to in-frame clones and leaves out a portion. The sample comprises around 17,000 clones, around 83% of which are singletons, and less than 9.5% rests with the top ten. V lost 10 bases, J lost 6 bases, and 13 bases stayed unmatched. The CDR3 has 14 residues. Germline CDR1 is MDHEN and CDR2 is SYDVKM. The receptor comes from a person aged 25 to 39 with CD3G deficiency. J is TRBJ1-2 and V is TRBV28, with 8 bases lining up with TRBD1. Sequencing was performed on conventional CD4+ T cells sorted from blood. DNA of the CDR3: TGTGCCACCCACTCTCGCCGGACAGGGAATGGCTACACCTTC. Amino acids: CATHSRRTGNGYTF.